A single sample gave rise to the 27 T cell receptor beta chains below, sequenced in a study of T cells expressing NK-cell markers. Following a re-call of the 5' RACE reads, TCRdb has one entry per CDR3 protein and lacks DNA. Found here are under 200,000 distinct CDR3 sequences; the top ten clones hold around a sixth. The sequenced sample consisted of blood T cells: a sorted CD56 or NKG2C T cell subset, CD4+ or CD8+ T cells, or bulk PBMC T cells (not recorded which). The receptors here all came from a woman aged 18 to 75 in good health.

CDR3 sequence: CASSFSGGGSADTQYF. J is TRBJ2-3 and V is TRBV5-1; the D gene TCRdb calls, TRBD2, cannot be checked with no DNA. Germline lookup yields CDR1 SGHRS and CDR2 YFSETQ. This CDR3 contains 16 residues.

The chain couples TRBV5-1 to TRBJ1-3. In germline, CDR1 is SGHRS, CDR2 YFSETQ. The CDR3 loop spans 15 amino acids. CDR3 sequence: CASSLAGGPGNTIYF.

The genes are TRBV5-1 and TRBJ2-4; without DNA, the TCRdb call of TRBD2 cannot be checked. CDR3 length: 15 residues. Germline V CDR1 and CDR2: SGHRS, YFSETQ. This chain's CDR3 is CASSLAIASGDIQYF.

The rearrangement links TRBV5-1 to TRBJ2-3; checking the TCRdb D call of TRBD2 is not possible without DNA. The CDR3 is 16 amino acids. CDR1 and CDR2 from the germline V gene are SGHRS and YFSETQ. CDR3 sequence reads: CASSPGTLPVTDTQYF.

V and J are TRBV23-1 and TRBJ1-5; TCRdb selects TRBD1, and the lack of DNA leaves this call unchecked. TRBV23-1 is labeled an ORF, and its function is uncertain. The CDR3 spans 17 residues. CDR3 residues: CASSQSSRAENYQPQHF.

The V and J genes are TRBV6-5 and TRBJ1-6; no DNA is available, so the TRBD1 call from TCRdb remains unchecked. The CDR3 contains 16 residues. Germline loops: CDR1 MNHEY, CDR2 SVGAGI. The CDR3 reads CASSYGGQQGSSPLHF.

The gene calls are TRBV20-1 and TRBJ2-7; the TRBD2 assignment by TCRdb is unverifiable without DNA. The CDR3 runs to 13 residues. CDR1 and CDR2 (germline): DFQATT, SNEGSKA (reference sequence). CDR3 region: CSAPTSGLYEQYF.

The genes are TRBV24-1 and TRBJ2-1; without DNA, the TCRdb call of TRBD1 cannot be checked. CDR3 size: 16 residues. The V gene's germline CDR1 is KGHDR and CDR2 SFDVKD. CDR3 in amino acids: CATSGKTGSSYNEQFF.

This CDR3 reads CASHFGPAFYEQYF. V is TRBV25-1 and J is TRBJ2-7; the D call from TCRdb, TRBD2, cannot be confirmed without DNA. CDR1 is MGHDK, CDR2 SYGVNS, per germline. This CDR3 has 14 residues.

This CDR3 reads CAWSVLGNWGIQYF. The chain couples TRBV30 to TRBJ2-4. CDR1 and CDR2 (germline): GTSNPN, SVGIG (reference sequence). The CDR3 is made up of 14 amino acids.

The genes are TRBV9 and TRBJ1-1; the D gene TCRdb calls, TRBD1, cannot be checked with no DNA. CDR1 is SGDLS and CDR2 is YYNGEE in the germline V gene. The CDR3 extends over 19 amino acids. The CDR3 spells CASSLRDRGFSPMNTEAFF.

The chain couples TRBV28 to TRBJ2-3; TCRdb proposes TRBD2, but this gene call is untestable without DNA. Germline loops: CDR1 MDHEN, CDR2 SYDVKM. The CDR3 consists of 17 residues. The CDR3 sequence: CASSLVSSGRRTDTQYF.

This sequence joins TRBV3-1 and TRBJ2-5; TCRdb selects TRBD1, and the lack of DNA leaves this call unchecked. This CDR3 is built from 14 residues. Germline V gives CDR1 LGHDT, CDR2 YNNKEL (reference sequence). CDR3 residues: CASSPSQGAGTQYF.

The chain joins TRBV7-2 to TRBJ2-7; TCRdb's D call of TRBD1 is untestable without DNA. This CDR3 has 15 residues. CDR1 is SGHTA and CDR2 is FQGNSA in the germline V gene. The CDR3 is CASSYTGTGSYEQYF.

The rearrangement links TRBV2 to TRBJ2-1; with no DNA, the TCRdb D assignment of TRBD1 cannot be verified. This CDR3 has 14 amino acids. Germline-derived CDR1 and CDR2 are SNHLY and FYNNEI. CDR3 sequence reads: CASKYGGADNEQFF.

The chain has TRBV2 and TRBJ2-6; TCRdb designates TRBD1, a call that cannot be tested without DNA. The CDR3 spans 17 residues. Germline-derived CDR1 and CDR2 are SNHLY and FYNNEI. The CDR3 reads CASSPGQGGFGANVLTF.

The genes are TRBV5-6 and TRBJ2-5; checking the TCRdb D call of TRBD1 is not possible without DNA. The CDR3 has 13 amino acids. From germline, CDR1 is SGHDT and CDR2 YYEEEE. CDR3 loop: CASSSRQGGTQYF.

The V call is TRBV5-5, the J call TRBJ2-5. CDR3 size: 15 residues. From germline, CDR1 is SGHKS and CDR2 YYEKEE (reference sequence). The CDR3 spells CASSLARGYQETQYF.

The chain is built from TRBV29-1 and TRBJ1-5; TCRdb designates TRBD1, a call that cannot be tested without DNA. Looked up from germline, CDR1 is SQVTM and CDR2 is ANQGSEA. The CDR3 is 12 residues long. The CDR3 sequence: CSVGQGDGPQHF.

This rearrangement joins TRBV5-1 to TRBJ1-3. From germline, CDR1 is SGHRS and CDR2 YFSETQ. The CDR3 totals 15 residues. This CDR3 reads CASSFNLGPGNTIYF.

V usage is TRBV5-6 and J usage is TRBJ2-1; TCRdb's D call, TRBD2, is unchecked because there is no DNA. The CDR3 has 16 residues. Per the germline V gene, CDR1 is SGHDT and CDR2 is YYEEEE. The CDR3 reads CASTPTPSGGAREQFF. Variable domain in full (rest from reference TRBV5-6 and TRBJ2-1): DAGVTQSPTHLIKTRGQQVTLRCSPKSGHDTVSWYQQALGQGPQFIFQYYEEEERQRGNFPDRFSGHQFPNYSSELNVNALLLGDSALYLCASTPTPSGGAREQFFGPGTRLTVL.

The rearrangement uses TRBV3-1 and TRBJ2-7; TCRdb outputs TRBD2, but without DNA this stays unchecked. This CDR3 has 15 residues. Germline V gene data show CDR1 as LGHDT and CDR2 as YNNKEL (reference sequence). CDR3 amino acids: CASSQRGHRGDEQYF.

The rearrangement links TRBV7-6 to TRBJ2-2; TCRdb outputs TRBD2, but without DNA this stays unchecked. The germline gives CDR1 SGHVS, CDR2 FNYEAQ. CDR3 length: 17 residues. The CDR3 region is CASSPTSGTTNTGELFF.

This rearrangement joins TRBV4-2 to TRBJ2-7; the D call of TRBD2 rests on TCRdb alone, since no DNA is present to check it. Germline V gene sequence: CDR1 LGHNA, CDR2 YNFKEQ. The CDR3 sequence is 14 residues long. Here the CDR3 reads CASSREAGEYEQYF.

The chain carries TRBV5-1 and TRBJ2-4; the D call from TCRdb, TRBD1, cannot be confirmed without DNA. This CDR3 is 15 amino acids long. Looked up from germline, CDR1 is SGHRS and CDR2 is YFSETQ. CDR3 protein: CASSPEGGSGRIQYF.

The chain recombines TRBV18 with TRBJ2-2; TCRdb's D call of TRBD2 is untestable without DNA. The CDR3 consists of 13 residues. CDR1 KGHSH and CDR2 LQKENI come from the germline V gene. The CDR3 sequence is CASQDSGTGELFF.

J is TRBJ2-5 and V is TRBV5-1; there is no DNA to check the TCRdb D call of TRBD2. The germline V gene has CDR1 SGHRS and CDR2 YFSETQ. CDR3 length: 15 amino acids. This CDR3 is CASSATGTGEETQYF.